These 8 T cell receptor beta chains share one sample of origin, sequenced in a study of T-cell memory formation after mild COVID-19. TCRdb recomputed calls from the 5' RACE reads with MiXCR, one row per CDR3 protein. The sample holds 560,000 or so distinct CDR3 sequences; about 18% are singletons and the top ten take just over 8%. Sequenced sample: PBMCs or a T cell subset sorted from them (not recorded which). The receptors shown here come from an adult woman who had mild COVID-19 (a few samples of this study predate the infection). Cell type and time point are not known.

CDR3 nucleotide sequence: TGCGCCAGCAGCTTGGCGGCTAGAAAAGAGACCCAGTACTTC. Its translation: CASSLAARKETQYF. The rearrangement uses TRBV5-1 and TRBJ2-5; no clear D. The CDR3 loop spans 14 amino acids. CDR1 is SGHRS and CDR2 is YFSETQ in the germline V gene. With 0 bases removed from V and 3 bases from J, the gap between germline ends came to 9 bases.

This clonotype was counted between two and nine times. V and J are TRBV19 and TRBJ2-7; D gene unclear. Looked up from germline, CDR1 is LNHDA and CDR2 is SQIVND (reference sequence). V lost 0 bases and J lost 3, with 6 bases in between. This CDR3 has 13 residues. The CDR3, as DNA: TGTGCCAGTAGTATAGATATGCGCTACGAGCAGTACTTC. This gives the protein CASSIDMRYEQYF.

This clonotype came up a few times. V usage is TRBV12-3 or TRBV12-4 and J usage is TRBJ1-2; D unresolved. The CDR3 extends over 17 amino acids. V was clipped by 4 bases and J by 0 bases, with 18 bases between them. The CDR3 bases are TGTGCCAGCAGTTCCCTTGGACGGTCGTCCACTAACTATGGCTACACCTTC. It yields the protein CASSSLGRSSTNYGYTF.

The CDR3 loop reads CASSSRTSGVSYNEQFF. CDR3 bases: TGTGCCAGCAGCTCGAGGACTAGCGGAGTCTCCTACAATGAGCAGTTCTTC. The chain joins TRBV7-9 to TRBJ2-1; 10 nucleotides align to TRBD2. The V gene end was trimmed by 4 bases and the J gene end by 0 bases; junction bases not matched to a gene: 6. The CDR3 loop spans 17 amino acids. Germline-derived CDR1 and CDR2 are SEHNR and FQNEAQ (reference sequence). Drawing the rest from reference TRBV7-9 and TRBJ2-1, the complete variable domain is DTGVSQNPRHKITKRGQNVTFRCDPISEHNRLYWYRQTLGQGPEFLTYFQNEAQLEKSRLLSDRFSAERPKGSFSTLEIQRTEQGDSAMYLCASSSRTSGVSYNEQFFGPGTRLTVL.

This clonotype was observed a handful of times. This chain links TRBV12-3 or TRBV12-4 with TRBJ2-2; TRBD2 might be the D (5 bases). The CDR3 covers 14 residues. The V end was cut by 7 bases, the J end by 7 bases, with 16 bases between. Here the CDR3 DNA reads TGTGCCAGCACCCCCGACTATTCGGGCGGGGAGCTGTTTTTT. The encoded protein is CASTPDYSGGELFF.

The chain carries TRBV11-3 and TRBJ2-7; D might be TRBD2 (6 bases). The CDR3 has 15 residues. V was pared by 1 base and J by 1 base, with 11 bases between. CDR1 and CDR2 (germline): SGHNT, YENEEA. This CDR3 reads CASSLGTGTSYEQYF. The DNA of the CDR3 is TGTGCCAGCAGCTTAGGTACTGGGACTTCCTACGAGCAGTACTTC.

V gene TRBV3-1 combines with J gene TRBJ2-3; D is perhaps TRBD2 (6 bases). Trimming shortened V by 3 bases and J by 4 bases, and 17 bases separated the two germline ends. The CDR3 totals 16 residues. Germline values: CDR1 LGHDT, CDR2 YNNKEL (reference sequence). The DNA for the CDR3 is TGTGCCAGCAGCCATACCGGGAGCACCCGGGCAGATACGCAGTATTTT. It translates to CASSHTGSTRADTQYF.

The gene calls are TRBV5-1 and TRBJ1-1; 8 positions agree with TRBD1. The CDR3 extends over 13 amino acids. V was pared by 3 bases and J by 10 bases, with 8 bases of the junction left unmatched. Germline V gene lookup returns CDR1 SGHRS and CDR2 YFSETQ. The CDR3 loop reads CASSSEAGGVAFF. Written as DNA, the CDR3 is TGCGCCAGCAGCTCAGAGGCAGGGGGCGTAGCTTTCTTT.